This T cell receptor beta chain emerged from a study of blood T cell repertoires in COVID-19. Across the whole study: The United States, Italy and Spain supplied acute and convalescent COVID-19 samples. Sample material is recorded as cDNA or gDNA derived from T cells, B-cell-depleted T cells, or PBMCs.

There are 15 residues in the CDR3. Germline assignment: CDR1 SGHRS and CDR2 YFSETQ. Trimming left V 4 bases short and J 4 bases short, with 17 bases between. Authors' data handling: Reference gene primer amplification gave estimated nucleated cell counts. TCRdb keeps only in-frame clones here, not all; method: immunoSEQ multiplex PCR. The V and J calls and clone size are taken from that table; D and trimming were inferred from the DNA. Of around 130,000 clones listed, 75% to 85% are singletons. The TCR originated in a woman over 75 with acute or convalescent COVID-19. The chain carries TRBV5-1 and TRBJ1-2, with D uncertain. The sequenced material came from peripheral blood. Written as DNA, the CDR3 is TGCGCCAGCAGCCCACCGGGGTGGGTTCCCTATGGCTACACCTTC. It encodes CASSPPGWVPYGYTF.